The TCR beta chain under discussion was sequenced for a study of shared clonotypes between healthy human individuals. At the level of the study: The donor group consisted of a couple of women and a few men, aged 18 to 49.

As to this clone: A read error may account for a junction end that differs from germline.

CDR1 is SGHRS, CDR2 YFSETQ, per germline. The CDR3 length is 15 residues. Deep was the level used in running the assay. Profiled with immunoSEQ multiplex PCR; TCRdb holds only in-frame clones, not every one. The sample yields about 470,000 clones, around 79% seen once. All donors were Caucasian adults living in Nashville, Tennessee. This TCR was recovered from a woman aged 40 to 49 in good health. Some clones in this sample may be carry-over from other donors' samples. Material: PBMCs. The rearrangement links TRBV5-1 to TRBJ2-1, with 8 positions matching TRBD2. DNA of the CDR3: TGCGCCAGCAGCTTGAGGACTAGCTCCAACAATGAGCAGTTCTTC. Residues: CASSLRTSSNNEQFF.